The clone carrying this T cell receptor beta chain showed up many times. This sample is part of a study of T cells in Graves' hyperthyroidism and ophthalmopathy. Amplified TCR beta CDR3 regions derived from RNA transcripts. RT-PCR in the first round (using the HTBI primer set) targeted the TCR CDR3. One entry per CDR3 protein results from TCRdb running MiXCR on the multiplex PCR reads. This sample has about 200,000 distinct CDR3 sequences; roughly a sixth occur once, and the top ten carry 53%. The CDR3 consists of 16 residues. CDR1 LGHDT and CDR2 YNNKEL come from the germline V gene (reference sequence). V lost 4 bases and J lost 1; bases outside the gene matches: 6. 10 ml fresh peripheral blood yielded the PBMCs.

This chain connects TRBV3-1 to TRBJ2-5, with 10 positions matching TRBD2. The sequence derives from a woman aged 45 to 65 with Graves' hyperthyroidism. Sequenced: blood. CDR3 in amino acids: CASSPPPSGSQETQYF. The DNA of the CDR3 is TGTGCCAGCAGCCCCCCCCCTAGCGGGAGCCAAGAGACCCAGTACTTC.